Listed below are T cell receptor beta chains from one sample, sequenced in a study of cytomegalovirus exposure and HLA in healthy donors. Sequencing used immunoSEQ multiplex PCR; TCRdb keeps in-frame clones, though not all of them. The sample has 120,000 to 150,000 clones, 72% seen once; the top ten hold roughly 2%. Input material: PBMCs. These receptors were taken from a man aged 40-49 years in good health and CMV-seronegative. CDR3s include the opening cysteine and the closing phenylalanine or tryptophan. The D gene is left open where the match is weak. Size is stated for part of the rows, as once, few or many counts, or as a class when the clone is expanded.

abundance	v_gene	d_gene	j_gene	CDR3nt	CDR3aa
NA	TRBV6-6	TRBD2	TRBJ2-5	TGTGCCAGCAGGGGGGGGGTACGGGAGACCCAGTACTTC	CASRGGVRETQYF
NA	TRBV7-9	NA	TRBJ2-7	TGTGCCAGCAGCTTCCGAGGACAGAGACTGAGCGAGCAGTACTTC	CASSFRGQRLSEQYF
NA	TRBV7-2	NA	TRBJ2-1	TGTGCCAGCAGCCCCCCGGTTCGGTACAATGAGCAGTTCTTC	CASSPPVRYNEQFF
NA	TRBV18	TRBD1	TRBJ1-4	TGTGCCAGCTCCCTACCACAGGGGGCTGGGGAAAAACTGTTTTTT	CASSLPQGAGEKLFF
NA	TRBV19	TRBD1	TRBJ2-7	TGTGCCAGTAGTGTGGACAGGGATCTCAACGAGCAGTACTTC	CASSVDRDLNEQYF
NA	TRBV28	NA	TRBJ2-7	TGTGCCAGCAGTTTCGGGGCTAGCGTTCGCGAGCAGTACTTC	CASSFGASVREQYF
NA	TRBV7-2	TRBD2	TRBJ2-1	TGTGCCAGCAGCCGGACTAGCGGGGGATACAATGAGCAGTTCTTC	CASSRTSGGYNEQFF
NA	TRBV4-3	TRBD2	TRBJ2-1	TGCGCCAGCAGCCAAGATGGGACTAGCGGGTACAATGAGCAGTTCTTC	CASSQDGTSGYNEQFF
NA	TRBV2	NA	TRBJ1-1	TGTGCCAGGCCTGGGCAGAACACTGAAGCTTTCTTT	CARPGQNTEAFF
few	TRBV5-6	TRBD1	TRBJ2-7	TGTGCCAGCAGCTCGGGTGCCGGGACAGTGAGCTACGAGCAGTACTTC	CASSSGAGTVSYEQYF
NA	TRBV7-2	NA	TRBJ2-6	TGTGCCAGCAGCCCCGTCTTGTCTGGGGCCAACGTCCTGACTTTC	CASSPVLSGANVLTF
once	TRBV19	TRBD1	TRBJ1-5	TGTGCCAGTTCCGGGACAGTCATAAATCAGCCCCAGCATTTT	CASSGTVINQPQHF
once	TRBV5-1	TRBD1	TRBJ1-5	TGCGCCAGCAGCTTGGGCCAGGGGGATCAGCCCCAGCATTTT	CASSLGQGDQPQHF
NA	TRBV6-5	NA	TRBJ2-3	TGTGCCAGCAGTCGCCCCGGCAGGGCCACAGATACGCAGTATTTT	CASSRPGRATDTQYF
NA	TRBV5-1	TRBD1	TRBJ2-7	TGCGCCAGCAGCTTGGCCGGACAGGGGGCTGCGTACGAGCAGTACTTC	CASSLAGQGAAYEQYF
NA	TRBV6-5	NA	TRBJ1-1	TGTGCCAGCAGTTACTCAACAGAGAACACTGAAGCTTTCTTT	CASSYSTENTEAFF
NA	TRBV6-5	NA	TRBJ2-3	TGTGCCAGCAGGTATGCGGGCACAGATACGCAGTATTTT	CASRYAGTDTQYF
NA	TRBV4-3	TRBD2	TRBJ2-7	TGCGCCAGCAGCCATGCTAGCGGTTACGAGCAGTACTTC	CASSHASGYEQYF
NA	TRBV7-9	NA	TRBJ2-7	TGTGCCAGCAGCCGGGGAATCTACGAGCAGTACTTC	CASSRGIYEQYF
few	TRBV5-6	TRBD2	TRBJ2-1	TGTGCCAGCAGCCCCCACGGGGGGGGTTACAATGAGCAGTTCTTC	CASSPHGGGYNEQFF
NA	TRBV4-1	TRBD2	TRBJ2-1	TGCGCCAGCAGCCAGTACAGCGGGGGGGCGTACAATGAGCAGTTCTTC	CASSQYSGGAYNEQFF
NA	TRBV5-1	TRBD1	TRBJ2-3	TGCGCCAGCAGCGAACAGGGGAAGGATACGCAGTATTTT	CASSEQGKDTQYF
NA	TRBV7-9	NA	TRBJ1-2	TGTGCCAGCAGCTTAGTTGGGCTGGAGGTCTATGGCTACACCTTC	CASSLVGLEVYGYTF
few	TRBV5-1	TRBD1	TRBJ1-2	TGCGCCAGCAGCCCCCAAGGACAGGCGAGATACTATGGCTACACCTTC	CASSPQGQARYYGYTF
NA	TRBV11-2	NA	TRBJ1-3	TGTGCCAGCAGCTTAAACAGTGCCGGAAACACCATATATTTT	CASSLNSAGNTIYF
NA	TRBV6-1	NA	TRBJ1-1	TGTGCCAGCAGAACTACGGTGAACACTGAAGCTTTCTTT	CASRTTVNTEAFF
NA	TRBV10-3	NA	TRBJ1-5	TGTGCCATCAGTGGAGACATTAGCAATCAGCCCCAGCATTTT	CAISGDISNQPQHF
few	TRBV7-2	TRBD2	TRBJ2-1	TGTGCCAGCAGCTACCTAGCGGGCCTCTCCTACAATGAGCAGTTCTTC	CASSYLAGLSYNEQFF
NA	TRBV9	TRBD1	TRBJ2-7	TGTGCCAGCAGCCCCGGGACAGGAGCCTACGAGCAGTACTTC	CASSPGTGAYEQYF
NA	TRBV6-5	TRBD2	TRBJ2-7	TGTGCCAGCATCCGAGAGCGGGGGGGCAACGAGCAGTACTTC	CASIRERGGNEQYF
NA	TRBV15	NA	TRBJ1-2	TGTGCCACCAGCGAGGTCAGGGGCTATGGCTACACCTTC	CATSEVRGYGYTF
NA	TRBV2	NA	TRBJ2-7	TGTGCCAGCAGTGCCTTACAGGGAATGTCCGAGCAGTACTTC	CASSALQGMSEQYF
NA	TRBV6-1	NA	TRBJ2-1	TGTGCCAGCAGCCGTAGCTACAATGAGCAGTTCTTC	CASSRSYNEQFF
NA	TRBV6-5	TRBD2	TRBJ2-1	TGTGCCAGCAGTTCCCCCGGGACTAGGGCGTACAATGAGCAGTTCTTC	CASSSPGTRAYNEQFF
NA	TRBV21-1	NA	TRBJ1-5	TGTGCCAGCAGCAAAGGGACGGGGGATCAGCCCCAGCATTTT	CASSKGTGDQPQHF
few	TRBV28	NA	TRBJ2-7	TGTGCCAGCAGTTTCGGGAGCAGCCCAAACTACGAGCAGTACTTC	CASSFGSSPNYEQYF
NA	TRBV6-5	TRBD1	TRBJ2-7	TGTGCCAGCAGTCCCGGGACAGTTATCTACGAGCAGTACTTC	CASSPGTVIYEQYF
NA	TRBV5-1	TRBD2	TRBJ2-1	TGCGCCAGCAGCTTACGACCGGGACTAGCGTTGGTAAACTACAATGAGCAGTTCTTC	CASSLRPGLALVNYNEQFF
NA	TRBV7-9	NA	TRBJ2-3	TGTGCCAGCAGCTTACGAGAGGGCACAGATACGCAGTATTTT	CASSLREGTDTQYF
NA	TRBV6-1	TRBD2	TRBJ2-5	TGTGCCAGCAGAAGGGGAGGCGGGGGTGGAGAGACCCAGTACTTC	CASRRGGGGGETQYF